Shown below are 26 T cell receptor beta chains from a single sample sequenced in a study of cytomegalovirus exposure and HLA in healthy donors. PCR amplification relied on 60 Vbeta primers (plus 13 Jbeta primers). Profiling relied on immunoSEQ multiplex PCR, and the TCRdb table lists in-frame clones only, not all of them. This table lists under 90,000 clones. Sequenced sample: PBMCs. The receptors stem from a man aged 45-65 years in good health and CMV-seropositive.

The CDR3 coding sequence is TGTGCCAGCAGCTTAGCGTTTGGGGGGGAAGGCTACACCTTC. Encoded protein: CASSLAFGGEGYTF. This rearrangement joins TRBV7-9 to TRBJ1-2, with a tentative D call TRBD1 (5 bases). Germline V lookup: CDR1 SEHNR, CDR2 FQNEAQ (reference sequence). The CDR3 covers 14 residues. V shed 0 bases and J shed 8 bases, with 13 bases lying between them.

The chain combines TRBV4-1 with TRBJ2-2; 15 positions agree with TRBD2. This CDR3 comprises 19 residues. Germline V gives CDR1 MGHRA, CDR2 YSYEKL. With V trimmed by 2 bases and J by 0 bases, 4 bases remained unmatched. In DNA, the CDR3 is TGCGCCAGCAGCCAACCGGGACTAGCGGGAGGAGCGAACACCGGGGAGCTGTTTTTT. It is translated as CASSQPGLAGGANTGELFF.

The gene calls are TRBV7-2 and TRBJ2-1; 13 nucleotides match TRBD2. The CDR3 is 12 residues long. Germline assignment: CDR1 SGHTA and CDR2 FQGNSA. The V and J ends lost 10 bases and 10 bases, in that order; junction bases with no gene match: 4. CDR3 nucleotide sequence: TGTGCCAAAAGACTAGCGGGAGGAGAGCAGTTCTTC. Its protein product is CAKRLAGGEQFF.

The chain is built from TRBV11-2 and TRBJ2-1, with 9 bases matching TRBD2. V was clipped by 8 bases and J by 3 bases; unmatched bases: 5. This CDR3 comprises 14 residues. The germline gives CDR1 SGHAT, CDR2 FQNNGV. This chain's CDR3 is CASCRLADYNEQFF. DNA for the CDR3: TGTGCCAGCTGCAGACTAGCGGACTACAATGAGCAGTTCTTC.

This rearrangement joins TRBV11-1 to TRBJ2-3, with 9 bases fitting TRBD1. Trimming at V came to 4 bases and at J to 3 bases, leaving 8 bases not matched to a gene. The CDR3 runs 16 residues. CDR1 is SGHAT, CDR2 FQDESV, per germline (reference sequence). The CDR3 coding sequence is TGTGCCAGCAGCTCCCGGGACAGGGACCCTACAGATACGCAGTATTTT. Translated, it gives CASSSRDRDPTDTQYF.

The chain couples TRBV4-2 to TRBJ2-7; 10 nucleotides align to TRBD2. The germline V gene encodes CDR1 LGHNA and CDR2 YNFKEQ. CDR3 length: 17 amino acids. Trimming cost V 0 bases and J 4 bases; bases outside gene matches: 9. The DNA of the CDR3 is TGTGCCAGCAGCCAAGATCCTCTAGCGGGAGTATCGTACGAGCAGTACTTC. This codes for CASSQDPLAGVSYEQYF.

The chain uses TRBV30 and TRBJ2-7; D gene unclear. V shed 1 base and J shed 0 bases, with 10 bases lying between them. CDR3 size: 14 residues. CDR1 GTSNPN and CDR2 SVGIG come from the germline V gene (reference sequence). The CDR3 region is CAWSETPHSYEQYF. As DNA, the CDR3 is TGTGCCTGGAGTGAGACTCCCCACTCCTACGAGCAGTACTTC.

This rearrangement joins TRBV4-3 to TRBJ2-1; TRBD2 aligns across 13 bases. V shed 1 base and J 8 bases; nucleotides not matched to a gene: 8. This CDR3 is built from 17 residues. Germline-derived CDR1 and CDR2 are LGHNA and YSLEER. CDR3 protein: CASSQAGGTSGIDEQFF. The CDR3 DNA sequence: TGCGCCAGCAGCCAAGCCGGGGGGACTAGCGGGATTGATGAGCAGTTCTTC.

The CDR3 loop reads CASSVGFGGSAMNTEAFF. The CDR3 DNA is TGTGCCAGCAGCGTAGGTTTCGGGGGGAGTGCCATGAACACTGAAGCTTTCTTT. The V gene is TRBV9, the J gene TRBJ1-1; weak D call: TRBD1 (5 bases). CDR1 and CDR2 (germline): SGDLS, YYNGEE. There are 18 residues in the CDR3. V lost 0 bases, J lost 0 bases, and 18 bases lay in between.

As DNA, the CDR3 is TGTGCCAGCAGTAGGGGGAGGACAGGGGCCGAGCAGTACGTC. Its protein product is CASSRGRTGAEQYV. V gene TRBV6-5 combines with J gene TRBJ2-7; TRBD1 matches at 9 bases. Germline V CDR1 and CDR2: MNHEY, SVGAGI. The CDR3 covers 14 residues. The J segment lost 6 bases and the V segment lost 5 bases, leaving 8 bases of the junction unmatched.

The chain joins TRBV15 to TRBJ1-2, with 9 nucleotides matching TRBD1. V shed 1 base, J shed 4 bases, and the junction held 10 bases outside the gene matches. The CDR3 spans 17 residues. CDR1 is LNHNV, CDR2 YYDKDF, per germline (reference sequence). The CDR3 protein is CATSRAGTGYGVYGYTF. CDR3 nucleotides: TGTGCCACCAGCAGAGCGGGGACAGGGTACGGGGTCTATGGCTACACCTTC. The entire variable domain, with the rest obtained from reference TRBV15 and TRBJ1-2, is as follows: DAMVIQNPRYQVTQFGKPVTLSCSQTLNHNVMYWYQQKSSQAPKLLFHYYDKDFNNEADTPDNFQSRRPNTSFCFLDIRSPGLGDTAMYLCATSRAGTGYGVYGYTFGSGTRLTVV.

The V call is TRBV14, the J call TRBJ2-3; possible D gene TRBD1, 5 bases. Germline lookup yields CDR1 SGHDN and CDR2 FVKESK. V lost 4 bases and J 3 bases, leaving 17 bases between the germline ends. The CDR3 extends over 16 amino acids. CDR3 bases: TGTGCCAGCAGCCCCATGCAGGGTGGGTGGACAGATACGCAGTATTTT. This gives the protein CASSPMQGGWTDTQYF.

Written as DNA, the CDR3 is TGTGCCAGCTCACCACCGGGCAGGGTAGGCAATCAGCCCCAGCATTTT. Amino acids: CASSPPGRVGNQPQHF. V and J are TRBV18 and TRBJ1-5, with D perhaps matching TRBD1 (5 bases). Germline V gives CDR1 KGHSH, CDR2 LQKENI. Trimming shortened V by 0 bases and J by 2 bases, and 11 bases separated the two germline ends. This CDR3 comprises 16 residues.

The chain links TRBV6-6 to TRBJ1-2; D gene uncertain. Germline CDR1 and CDR2: MNHNY and SVGAGI (reference sequence). The CDR3 is 12 residues long. The V end lost 5 bases, the J end lost 6 bases, and 10 bases lay between the germline ends. The CDR3, as DNA: TGTGCCAGCAGTCTGGGAGGAAATGGCTACACCTTC. It translates to CASSLGGNGYTF.

This chain uses TRBV6-1 with TRBJ2-7; 9 nucleotides line up with TRBD1. CDR1 MNHNS and CDR2 SASEGT come from the germline V gene. V lost 6 bases and J lost 4; bases outside the gene matches: 1. This CDR3 contains 12 residues. The CDR3 reads CASRDRGYEQYF. CDR3 sequence (DNA): TGTGCCAGCAGGGACAGGGGTTACGAGCAGTACTTC.

The CDR3 is CASSFRSNQPQHF. CDR3 in DNA: TGTGCCAGCAGCTTTCGTAGCAATCAGCCCCAGCATTTT. The rearrangement joins TRBV7-9 to TRBJ1-5; the D is unclear. The V gene's germline CDR1 is SEHNR and CDR2 FQNEAQ (reference sequence). This CDR3 has 13 amino acids. Trimming took 3 bases from V and 0 from J, leaving 3 bases between them. Based on the CDR3 plus reference TRBV7-9 and TRBJ1-5, the full variable domain is DTGVSQNPRHKITKRGQNVTFRCDPISEHNRLYWYRQTLGQGPEFLTYFQNEAQLEKSRLLSDRFSAERPKGSFSTLEIQRTEQGDSAMYLCASSFRSNQPQHFGDGTRLSIL.

V gene TRBV13 combines with J gene TRBJ2-2; the D is unclear. V lost 2 bases to trimming and J lost 2 bases, with 12 bases between them. CDR3 length: 16 amino acids. Germline lookup yields CDR1 PRHDT and CDR2 FYEKMQ (reference sequence). The CDR3 loop reads CASSLYRGGNTGELFF. Here the CDR3 DNA reads TGTGCCAGCAGCTTATATCGCGGCGGAAACACCGGGGAGCTGTTTTTT. The full variable domain, completed using reference TRBV13 and TRBJ2-2, is AAGVIQSPRHLIKEKRETATLKCYPIPRHDTVYWYQQGPGQDPQFLISFYEKMQSDKGSIPDRFSAQQFSDYHSELNMSSLELGDSALYFCASSLYRGGNTGELFFGEGSRLTVL.

The V call is TRBV9, the J call TRBJ1-2; D gene uncertain. Germline V lookup: CDR1 SGDLS, CDR2 YYNGEE. V was shortened by 4 bases and J by 4 bases, with 14 bases between the two germline ends. The CDR3 is made up of 14 amino acids. The CDR3 DNA reads as TGTGCCAGCAGCTTTGTAGAGGGAACCTATGGCTACACCTTC. Translated, it gives CASSFVEGTYGYTF.

CDR3: CASSLTGGITEAFF. CDR3 in DNA: TGCGCCAGCAGCCTAACAGGGGGGATTACTGAAGCTTTCTTT. This chain links TRBV5-1 with TRBJ1-1; the match to TRBD1 covers 8 bases. From germline, CDR1 is SGHRS and CDR2 YFSETQ. CDR3 length: 14 residues. V was clipped by 4 bases and J by 5 bases; unmatched bases: 7. Filled out from reference TRBV5-1 and TRBJ1-1, the complete variable domain reads KAGVTQTPRYLIKTRGQQVTLSCSPISGHRSVSWYQQTPGQGLQFLFEYFSETQRNKGNFPGRFSGRQFSNSRSEMNVSTLELGDSALYLCASSLTGGITEAFFGQGTRLTVV.

The V gene is TRBV7-9, the J gene TRBJ2-2; perhaps TRBD2 as D (5 bases). Trimming stripped 0 bases from V and 5 bases from J, with 10 bases between. CDR3 length: 15 amino acids. CDR1 is SEHNR, CDR2 FQNEAQ, per germline (reference sequence). The CDR3 sequence: CASSLARLTTGELFF. CDR3 sequence (DNA): TGTGCCAGCAGCTTAGCGCGACTAACAACCGGGGAGCTGTTTTTT.

The chain uses TRBV7-3 and TRBJ2-7; D call uncertain. Germline CDR1 SGHTA, CDR2 FQGTGA. This CDR3 region has 16 residues. Trimming shortened V by 1 base and J by 0 bases, and 13 bases separated the two germline ends. CDR3 DNA: TGTGCCAGCAGCTTAAGAGGTACTCCGAGCTCCTACGAGCAGTACTTC. This sequence encodes CASSLRGTPSSYEQYF.

The chain recombines TRBV2 with TRBJ1-2; the D is unclear. V dropped 6 bases and J dropped 1 base, with 9 bases sitting between them. Germline V lookup: CDR1 SNHLY, CDR2 FYNNEI. CDR3 size: 13 residues. The DNA for the CDR3 is TGTGCCAGCAGCGGGGTGGGTAACTATGGCTACACCTTC. It encodes CASSGVGNYGYTF.

Here the CDR3 DNA reads TGTGCCAGCAGCCCCCTGGGGGGGAGTAGGTACAATGAGCAGTTCTTC. Residues: CASSPLGGSRYNEQFF. V is TRBV7-9 and J is TRBJ2-1; 7 bases agree with TRBD2. The CDR3 runs 16 residues. Germline V gives CDR1 SEHNR, CDR2 FQNEAQ (reference sequence). Trimming removed 5 bases from V and 4 bases from J; junction bases left unmatched: 11.

The chain links TRBV15 to TRBJ2-1; TRBD2 aligns across 13 bases. V shed 2 bases, J shed 5 bases, and the junction held 6 bases outside the gene matches. This CDR3 region has 17 residues. Germline CDR1 is LNHNV and CDR2 is YYDKDF (reference sequence). CDR3 sequence reads: CATSRRTSGRSNNEQFF. The CDR3, as DNA: TGTGCCACCAGCAGAAGGACTAGCGGGAGATCCAACAATGAGCAGTTCTTC.

DNA of the CDR3: TGTGCCAGCAGCATATCCATGACAGGGCAAGACTATGGCTACACCTTC. The encoded protein is CASSISMTGQDYGYTF. The chain carries TRBV9 and TRBJ1-2; 7 bases agree with TRBD1. Germline V CDR1 and CDR2: SGDLS, YYNGEE. The CDR3 contains 16 residues. The ends lost 4 bases at V and 3 bases at J; junction bases unmatched: 12.

The genes are TRBV5-1 and TRBJ1-3; D call uncertain. The CDR3 runs 14 residues. The V end was cut by 0 bases, the J end by 5 bases, with 9 bases between. Germline CDR1 and CDR2: SGHRS and YFSETQ. CDR3 loop: CASSLGAGRNTIYF. The CDR3 DNA sequence: TGCGCCAGCAGCTTGGGGGCCGGGAGAAACACCATATATTTT.